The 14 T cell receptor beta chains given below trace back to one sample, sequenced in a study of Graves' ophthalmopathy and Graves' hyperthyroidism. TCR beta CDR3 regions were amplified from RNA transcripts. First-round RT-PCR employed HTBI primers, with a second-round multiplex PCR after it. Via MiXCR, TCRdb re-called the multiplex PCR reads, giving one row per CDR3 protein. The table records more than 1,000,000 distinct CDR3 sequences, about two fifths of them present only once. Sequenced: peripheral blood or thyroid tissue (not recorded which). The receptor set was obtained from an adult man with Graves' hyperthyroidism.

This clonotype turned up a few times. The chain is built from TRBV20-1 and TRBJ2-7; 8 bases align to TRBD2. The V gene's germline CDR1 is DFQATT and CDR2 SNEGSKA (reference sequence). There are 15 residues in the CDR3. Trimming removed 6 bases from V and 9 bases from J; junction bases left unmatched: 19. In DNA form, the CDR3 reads TGCAGTGCCCCCAAGGGTAGCGGGACCTGGTTGGGGCAGTACTTC. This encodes CSAPKGSGTWLGQYF.

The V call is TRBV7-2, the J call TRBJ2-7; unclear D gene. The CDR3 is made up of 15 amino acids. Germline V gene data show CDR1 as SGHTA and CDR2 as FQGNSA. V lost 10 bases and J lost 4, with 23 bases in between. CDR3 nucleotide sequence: TGTGCCACCCCAGGTCCTTTTGGGCCTAGGTACGAGCAGTACTTC. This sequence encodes CATPGPFGPRYEQYF.

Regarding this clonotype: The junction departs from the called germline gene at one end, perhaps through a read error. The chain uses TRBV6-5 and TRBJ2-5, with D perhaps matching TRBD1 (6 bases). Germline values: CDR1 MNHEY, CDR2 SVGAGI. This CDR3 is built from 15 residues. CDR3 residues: CASSYSDRSQATQYF. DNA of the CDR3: TGTGCCAGCAGTTACTCCGACAGGAGTCAAGCGACCCAGTACTTC.

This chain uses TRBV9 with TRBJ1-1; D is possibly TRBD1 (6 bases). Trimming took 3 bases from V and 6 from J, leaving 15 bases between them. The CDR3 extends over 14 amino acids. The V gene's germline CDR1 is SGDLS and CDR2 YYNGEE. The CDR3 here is CASSAGRGSSEAFF. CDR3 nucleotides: TGTGCCAGCAGCGCAGGTAGGGGGTCCTCTGAAGCTTTCTTT. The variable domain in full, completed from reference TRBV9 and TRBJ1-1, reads DSGVTQTPKHLITATGQRVTLRCSPRSGDLSVYWYQQSLDQGLQFLIQYYNGEERAKGNILERFSAQQFPDLHSELNLSSLELGDSALYFCASSAGRGSSEAFFGQGTRLTVV.

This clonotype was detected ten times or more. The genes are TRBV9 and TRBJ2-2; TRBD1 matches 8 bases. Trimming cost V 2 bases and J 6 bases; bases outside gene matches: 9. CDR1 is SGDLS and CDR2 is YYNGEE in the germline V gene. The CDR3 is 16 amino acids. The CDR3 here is CASSVGGQVRAGELFF. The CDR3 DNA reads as TGTGCCAGCAGCGTTGGGGGACAGGTCCGAGCCGGGGAGCTGTTTTTT.

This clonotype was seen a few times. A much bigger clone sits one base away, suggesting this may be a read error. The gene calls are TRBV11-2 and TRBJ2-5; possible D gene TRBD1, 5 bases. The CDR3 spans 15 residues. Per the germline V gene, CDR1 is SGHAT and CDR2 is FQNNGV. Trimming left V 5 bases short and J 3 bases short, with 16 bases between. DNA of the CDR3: TGTGCCAGCAGCGCCGAACAGGCCTTGGAAGAGACCCAGTACTTC. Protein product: CASSAEQALEETQYF.

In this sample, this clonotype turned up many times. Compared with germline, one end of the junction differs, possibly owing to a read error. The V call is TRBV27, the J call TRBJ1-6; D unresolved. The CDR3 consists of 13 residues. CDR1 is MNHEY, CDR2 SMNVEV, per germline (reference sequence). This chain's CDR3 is CASSSSHNSPLHF. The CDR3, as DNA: TGTGCCAGCAGTTCCTCCCATAATTCACCCCTCCACTTT.

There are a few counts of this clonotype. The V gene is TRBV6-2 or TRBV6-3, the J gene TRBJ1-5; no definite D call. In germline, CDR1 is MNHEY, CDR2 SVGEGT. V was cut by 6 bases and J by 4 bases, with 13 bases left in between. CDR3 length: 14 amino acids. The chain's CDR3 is CASSQTNTNQPQHF. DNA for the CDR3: TGTGCCAGCAGCCAGACTAACACGAATCAGCCCCAGCATTTT.

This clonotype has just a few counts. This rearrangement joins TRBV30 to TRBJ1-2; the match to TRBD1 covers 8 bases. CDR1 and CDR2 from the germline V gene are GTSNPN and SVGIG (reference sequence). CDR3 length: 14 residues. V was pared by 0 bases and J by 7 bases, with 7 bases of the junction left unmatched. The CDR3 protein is CAWSVRQGWFGYTF. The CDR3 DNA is TGTGCCTGGAGTGTACGACAGGGGTGGTTTGGCTACACCTTC.

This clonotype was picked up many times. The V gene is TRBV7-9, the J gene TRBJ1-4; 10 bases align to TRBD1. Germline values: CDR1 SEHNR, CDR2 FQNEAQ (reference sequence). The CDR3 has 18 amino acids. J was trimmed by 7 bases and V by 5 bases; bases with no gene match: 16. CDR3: CASSTNPGQGTLFEKLFF. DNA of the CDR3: TGTGCCAGCAGCACGAATCCGGGACAGGGGACGCTGTTTGAAAAACTGTTTTTT.

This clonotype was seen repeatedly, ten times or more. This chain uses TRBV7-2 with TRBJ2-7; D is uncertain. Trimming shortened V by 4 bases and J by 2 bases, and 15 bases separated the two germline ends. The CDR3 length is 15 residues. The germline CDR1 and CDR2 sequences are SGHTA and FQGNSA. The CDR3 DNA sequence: TGTGCCAGCAGCTCGAATCCGGGTTTTGCCTACGAGCAGTACTTC. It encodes CASSSNPGFAYEQYF.

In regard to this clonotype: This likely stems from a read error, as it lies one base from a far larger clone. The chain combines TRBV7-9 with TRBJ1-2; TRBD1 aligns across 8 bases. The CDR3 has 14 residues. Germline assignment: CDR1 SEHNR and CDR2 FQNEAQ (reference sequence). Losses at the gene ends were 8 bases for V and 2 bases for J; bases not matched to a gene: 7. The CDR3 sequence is CASGPGQGNYGYTF. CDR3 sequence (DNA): TGTGCCAGCGGGCCCGGACAGGGAAACTATGGCTACACCTTC.

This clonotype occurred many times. CDR3 region: CASSPRGEQYF. CDR3 DNA sequence: TGTGCCAGCAGCCCCCGCGGCGAGCAGTACTTC. The V and J genes are TRBV7-9 and TRBJ2-7; D remains ambiguous. The V end was cut by 5 bases, the J end by 6 bases, with 8 bases between. CDR3 length: 11 amino acids. Germline CDR1 is SEHNR and CDR2 is FQNEAQ (reference sequence).

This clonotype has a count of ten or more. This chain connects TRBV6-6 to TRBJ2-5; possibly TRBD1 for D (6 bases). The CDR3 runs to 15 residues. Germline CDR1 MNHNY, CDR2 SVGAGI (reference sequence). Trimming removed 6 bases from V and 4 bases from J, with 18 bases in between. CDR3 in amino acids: CASRDGTIVGETQYF. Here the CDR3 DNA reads TGTGCCAGCAGGGATGGGACAATTGTCGGAGAGACCCAGTACTTC.